This section outlines one TCR beta chain sequence together with its context. Its antigen is unknown. No base qualities exist here, and no much larger clone lies one base off it. The germline V gene (reference sequence) supplies CDR1 SGHNT and CDR2 YYREEE. Trimming removed 0 bases from V and 3 bases from J, leaving 9 bases between the germline ends. The CDR3 runs 14 amino acids, cysteine and phenylalanine included. The kept DNA is CDR3 alone, 42 bases in frame from the first base. This sample was taken from a study of T cell responses to AZD1222 COVID-19 vaccine (dated by TCRdb to the early 2020s). Broadly, across the study: AZD1222 recipients with second doses at about 4 weeks or about 12 weeks were pooled, because spike-specific TCR depth and breadth did not differ between schedules. Enrollment into the trials was organized by age into subgroups of 18-55, 56-69 and 70-plus years, and those subgroups contained about 160, 30 and 59 TCR-sequenced participants, respectively. TCR sequencing was performed for fewer than 250 trial participants, of whom approximately 200 were given two doses of AZD1222 and approximately 25 were given two doses of MenACWY control vaccine. Overall study outcomes, separate from this receptor: Participants were mostly white British, with more females than males. The authors suggested clonal diversity may have been underestimated. Because no samples from the day 14 peak response were available, repertoires could be characterized only after the peak T cell response. Conclusions about previously exposed vaccinees were limited because only six AZD1222 recipients were SARS-CoV-2 seropositive at baseline. In the small 56-69-year group, the increase in depth fell short of significance, most likely because of low power. Reportedly, almost half of the unique spike-specific TCRs recognized epitopes lying outside the regions that are mutated in the B.1.351 and B.1.1.7 variants. Spike-specific TCR breadth and depth rose significantly after two AZD1222 doses compared with day 0 and with MenACWY recipients. Vaccine-associated CD4 TCRs spanned the whole spike protein, with dominant responses in regions 160-218 and 743-854.

The CDR3 regions of human TCRbeta chains were analyzed by immunosequencing. In the paper's pipeline: TCRs in the repertoires were matched against a reference library of SARS-CoV-2-specific TCRs that had been generated with the MIRA antigen-specificity platform. Breadth was defined as the fraction of unique TCRs that were SARS-CoV-2-associated. Depth was defined as the fraction of total T cells that were SARS-CoV-2-associated. Each spike-specific TCR was assigned to its reactive spike region and to a CD4 or CD8 class using the MIRA data. Log10-transformed breadth and depth values were compared by one-way ANOVA with Sidak's multiple comparisons tests. TCRdb took over this immuneACCESS table, retaining in-frame rearrangements with V and J assigned. Such tables are incomplete; in checked studies, under half of the missing clones stem from an unresolved V gene, and the remainder is unexplained. V and J calls plus clone size are reproduced from that table; the DNA served to infer D and trimming. A total of some 100,000 clones appear in this sample, roughly 90% of them only once. The top ten clonotypes cover 5.2% of the sample.

The intended sense of this specimen's time point label: baseline before first vaccination. Vaccinee samples came from UK trials COV001 and COV002, including a single-blind randomized controlled phase 2/3 trial of AZD1222 (ChAdOx1 nCoV-19) in healthy adults. For TCRbeta chain sequencing, PBMC samples were collected from trial participants at day 0 and at day 28 after the second dose. The chain is made from TRBV5-4 and TRBJ1-2, with TRBD1 perhaps the D gene, on 5 matching bases. The clonotype originates from an adult in good health. Here the sequenced sample was peripheral blood, taken on day 0 of AZD1222 vaccination. The CDR3 corresponds to CASSLGDSYYGYTF. The sequence in DNA is TGTGCCAGCAGCTTGGGGGACTCTTACTATGGCTACACCTTC.